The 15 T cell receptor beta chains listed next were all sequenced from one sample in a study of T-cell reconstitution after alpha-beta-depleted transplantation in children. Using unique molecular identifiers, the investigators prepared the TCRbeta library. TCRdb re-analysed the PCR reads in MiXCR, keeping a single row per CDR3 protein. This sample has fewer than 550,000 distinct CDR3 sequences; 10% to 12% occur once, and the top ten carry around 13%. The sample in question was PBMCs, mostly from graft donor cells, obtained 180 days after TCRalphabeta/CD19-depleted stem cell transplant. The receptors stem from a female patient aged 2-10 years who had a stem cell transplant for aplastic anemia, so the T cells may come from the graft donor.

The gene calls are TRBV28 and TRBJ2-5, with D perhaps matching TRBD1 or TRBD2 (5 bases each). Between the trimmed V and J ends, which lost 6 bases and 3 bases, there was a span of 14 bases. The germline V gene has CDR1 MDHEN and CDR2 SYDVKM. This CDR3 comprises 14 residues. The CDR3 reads CASSSGAAKETQYF. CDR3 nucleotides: TGTGCCAGCAGCTCCGGGGCCGCCAAAGAGACCCAGTACTTC.

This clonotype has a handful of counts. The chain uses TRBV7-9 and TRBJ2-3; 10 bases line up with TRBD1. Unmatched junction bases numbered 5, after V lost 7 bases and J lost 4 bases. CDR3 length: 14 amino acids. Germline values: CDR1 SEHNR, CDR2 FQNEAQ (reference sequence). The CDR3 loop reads CASNPGTGADTQYF. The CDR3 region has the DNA TGTGCCAGCAACCCAGGGACAGGGGCAGATACGCAGTATTTT.

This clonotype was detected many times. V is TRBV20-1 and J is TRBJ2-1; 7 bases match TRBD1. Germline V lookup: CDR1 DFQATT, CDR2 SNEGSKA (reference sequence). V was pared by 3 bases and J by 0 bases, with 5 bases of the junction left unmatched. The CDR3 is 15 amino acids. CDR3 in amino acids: CSARATGSSYNEQFF. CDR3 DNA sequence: TGCAGTGCTAGGGCGACAGGGAGCTCCTACAATGAGCAGTTCTTC.

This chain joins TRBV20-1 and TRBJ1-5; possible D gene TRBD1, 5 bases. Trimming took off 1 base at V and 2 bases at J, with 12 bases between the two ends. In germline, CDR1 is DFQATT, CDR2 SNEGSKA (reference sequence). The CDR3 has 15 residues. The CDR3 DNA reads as TGCAGTGCTAGAGTCAGGGTTGGGGGCAATCAGCCCCAGCATTTT. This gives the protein CSARVRVGGNQPQHF.

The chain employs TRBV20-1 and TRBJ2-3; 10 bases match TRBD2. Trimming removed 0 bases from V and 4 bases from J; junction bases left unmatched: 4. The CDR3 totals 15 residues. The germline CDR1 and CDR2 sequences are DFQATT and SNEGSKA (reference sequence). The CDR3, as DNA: TGCAGTGCTAGAGAGGGGCTAGCGGGAGCAGATACGCAGTATTTT. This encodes CSAREGLAGADTQYF.

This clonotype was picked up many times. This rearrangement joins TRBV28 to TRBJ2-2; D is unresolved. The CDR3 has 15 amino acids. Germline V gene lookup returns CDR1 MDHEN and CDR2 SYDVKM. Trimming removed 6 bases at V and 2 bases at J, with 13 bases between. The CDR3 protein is CASRPFQYNTGELFF. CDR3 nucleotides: TGTGCCAGCAGACCCTTCCAGTACAACACCGGGGAGCTGTTTTTT. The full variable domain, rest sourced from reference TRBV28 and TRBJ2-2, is DVKVTQSSRYLVKRTGEKVFLECVQDMDHENMFWYRQDPGLGLRLIYFSYDVKMKEKGDIPEGYSVSREKKERFSLILESASTNQTSMYLCASRPFQYNTGELFFGEGSRLTVL.

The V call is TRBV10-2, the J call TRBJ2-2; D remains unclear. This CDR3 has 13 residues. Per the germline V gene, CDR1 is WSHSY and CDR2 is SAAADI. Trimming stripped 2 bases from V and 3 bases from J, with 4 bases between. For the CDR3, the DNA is TGCGCCAGCAGTGAGATCTACACCGGGGAGCTGTTTTTT. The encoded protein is CASSEIYTGELFF.

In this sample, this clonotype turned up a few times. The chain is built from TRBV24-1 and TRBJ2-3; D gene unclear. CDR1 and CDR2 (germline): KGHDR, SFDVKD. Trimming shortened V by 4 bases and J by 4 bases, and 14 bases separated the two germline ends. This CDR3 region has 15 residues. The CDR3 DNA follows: TGTGCCACCAGTGACCTGGGCAGCACCGCAGATACGCAGTATTTT. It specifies CATSDLGSTADTQYF.

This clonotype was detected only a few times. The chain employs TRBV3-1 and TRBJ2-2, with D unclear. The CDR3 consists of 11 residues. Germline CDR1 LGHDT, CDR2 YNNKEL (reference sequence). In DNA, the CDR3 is TGTGCTGTAAGGAACACCGGGGAGCTGTTTTTT. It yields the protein CAVRNTGELFF.

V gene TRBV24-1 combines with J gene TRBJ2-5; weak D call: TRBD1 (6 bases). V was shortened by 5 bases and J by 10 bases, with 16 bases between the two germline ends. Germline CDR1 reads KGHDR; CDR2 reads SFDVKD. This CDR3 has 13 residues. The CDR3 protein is CATSAQQGWGQYF. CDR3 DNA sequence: TGTGCCACCAGTGCCCAACAGGGATGGGGCCAGTACTTC.

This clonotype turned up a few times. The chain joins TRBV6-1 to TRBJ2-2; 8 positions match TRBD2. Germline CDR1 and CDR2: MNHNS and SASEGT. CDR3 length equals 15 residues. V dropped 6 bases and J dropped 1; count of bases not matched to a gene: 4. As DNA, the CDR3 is TGTGCCAGCAGCTTCGGGGGGGAGAACACCGGGGAGCTGTTTTTT. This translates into CASSFGGENTGELFF.

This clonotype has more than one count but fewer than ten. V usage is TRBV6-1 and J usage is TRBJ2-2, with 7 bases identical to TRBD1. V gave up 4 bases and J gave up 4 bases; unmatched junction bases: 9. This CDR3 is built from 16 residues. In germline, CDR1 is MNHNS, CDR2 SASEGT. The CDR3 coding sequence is TGTGCCAGCAGTGCCAATACAGGGGCCGGCACCGGGGAGCTGTTTTTT. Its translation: CASSANTGAGTGELFF.

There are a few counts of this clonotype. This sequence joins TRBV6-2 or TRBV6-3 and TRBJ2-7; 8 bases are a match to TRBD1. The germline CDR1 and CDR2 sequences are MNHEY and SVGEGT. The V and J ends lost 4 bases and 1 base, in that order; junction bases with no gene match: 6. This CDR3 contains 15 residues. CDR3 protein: CASSLERQGSYEQYV. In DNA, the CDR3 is TGTGCCAGCAGTTTGGAGAGACAGGGGTCCTACGAGCAGTACGTC.

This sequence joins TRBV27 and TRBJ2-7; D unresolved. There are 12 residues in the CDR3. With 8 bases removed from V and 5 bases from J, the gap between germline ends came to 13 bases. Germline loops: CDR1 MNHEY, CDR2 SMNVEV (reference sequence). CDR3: CASYSVGDEQYF. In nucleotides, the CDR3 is TGTGCCAGCTACTCCGTTGGCGACGAGCAGTACTTC.

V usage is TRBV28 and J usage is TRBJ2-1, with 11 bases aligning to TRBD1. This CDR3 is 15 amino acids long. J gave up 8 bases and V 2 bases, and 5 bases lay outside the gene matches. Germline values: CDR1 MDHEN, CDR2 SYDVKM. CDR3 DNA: TGTGCCAGCAGTTTACCCGGGACAGGGGGTCATGAGCAGTTCTTC. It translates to CASSLPGTGGHEQFF.